The source of this TCR beta chain is a study of T cells in Graves' hyperthyroidism and ophthalmopathy. Findings and caveats of the study: Ophthalmopathy was identified by the model a median 6.5 months ahead of onset.

The CDR3 loop spans 13 amino acids. V was shortened by 2 bases and J by 9 bases, with 11 bases between the two germline ends. Germline V gives CDR1 MNHNY, CDR2 SVGAGI (reference sequence). The table lists this clonotype with a few counts. Its antigen is currently unknown. TCR beta CDR3 region amplification was performed from RNA transcripts. TCR CDR3 regions were first amplified by RT-PCR with HTBI primers. TCRdb ran MiXCR on the multiplex PCR reads and lists one entry per CDR3 protein. The data contain about 700,000 distinct CDR3 sequences, roughly 15% of them singletons. Sequencing was performed on blood. This rearrangement joins TRBV6-6 to TRBJ1-5; D ambiguous. The sequence came from a woman aged 18 to 35 with Graves' hyperthyroidism. The CDR3 loop is CASSYQDGAPQHF. The CDR3 region has the DNA TGTGCCAGCAGTTACCAGGACGGCGCGCCCCAGCATTTT.